This T cell receptor (beta chain) was recovered during a study of blood T cell repertoires in COVID-19. Study at large: PBMCs, B-cell-depleted T cells, or T cells were the source of the cDNA or gDNA that made up the material.

The repertoire was sequenced with immunoSEQ multiplex PCR; TCRdb's copy has only in-frame clones and lacks some. This table holds some 74,000 clones, roughly four fifths found once. The sequenced sample consisted of peripheral blood. This receptor was identified in an elderly man with acute or convalescent COVID-19.

CDR3 DNA sequence: TGTGCCAGCAGCCCGAGGACTTTGAACACTGAAGCTTTCTTT. The encoded protein is CASSPRTLNTEAFF. The rearrangement uses TRBV9 and TRBJ1-1; D gene ambiguous. Germline CDR1 reads SGDLS; CDR2 reads YYNGEE. The CDR3 is 14 amino acids. V was pared by 4 bases and J by 0 bases, with 10 bases between.